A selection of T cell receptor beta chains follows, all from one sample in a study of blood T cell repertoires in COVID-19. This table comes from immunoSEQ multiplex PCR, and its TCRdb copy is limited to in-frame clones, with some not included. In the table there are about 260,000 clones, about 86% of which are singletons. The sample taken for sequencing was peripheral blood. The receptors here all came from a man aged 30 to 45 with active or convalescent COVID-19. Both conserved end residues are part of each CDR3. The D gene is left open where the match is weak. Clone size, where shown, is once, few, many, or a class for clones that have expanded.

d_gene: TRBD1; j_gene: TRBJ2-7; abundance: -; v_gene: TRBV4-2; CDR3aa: CASSLLPGQGNSEQYF; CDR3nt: TGTGCCAGCAGCCTCCTACCGGGACAGGGGAACTCCGAGCAGTACTTC
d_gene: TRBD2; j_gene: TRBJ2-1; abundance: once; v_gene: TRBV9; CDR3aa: CASSVGIAGVNEQFF; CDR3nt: TGTGCCAGCAGCGTTGGAATAGCGGGGGTTAATGAGCAGTTCTTC
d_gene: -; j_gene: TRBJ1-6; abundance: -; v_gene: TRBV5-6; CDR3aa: CASSFLTSGTDYPLHF; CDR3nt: TGTGCCAGCAGCTTCCTCACCTCAGGGACTGACTATCCCCTCCACTTT
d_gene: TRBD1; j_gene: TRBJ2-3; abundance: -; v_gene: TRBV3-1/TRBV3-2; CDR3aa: CASSQDQGALSDTQYF; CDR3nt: TGTGCCAGCAGCCAAGACCAGGGGGCCTTGTCAGATACGCAGTATTTT
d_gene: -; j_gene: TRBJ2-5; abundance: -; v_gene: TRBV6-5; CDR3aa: CASSYSPGSQETQYF; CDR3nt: TGTGCCAGCAGTTACTCTCCGGGGTCCCAAGAGACCCAGTACTTC
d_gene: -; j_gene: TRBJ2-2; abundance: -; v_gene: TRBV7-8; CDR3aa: CASSLVAGITGELFF; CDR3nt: TGTGCCAGCAGCTTAGTGGCGGGGATCACCGGGGAGCTGTTTTTT
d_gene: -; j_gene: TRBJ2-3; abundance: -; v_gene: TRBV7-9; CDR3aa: CASSLAAGGFAGVDTQYF; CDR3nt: TGTGCCAGCAGCTTAGCGGCAGGGGGCTTCGCGGGGGTAGATACGCAGTATTTT
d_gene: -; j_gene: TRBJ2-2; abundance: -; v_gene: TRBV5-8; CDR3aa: CASSPTRGGKVDTGELFF; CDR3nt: TGTGCCAGCAGCCCCACTCGGGGTGGGAAAGTCGACACCGGGGAGCTGTTTTTT
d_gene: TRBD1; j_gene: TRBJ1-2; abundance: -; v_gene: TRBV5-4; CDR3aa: CASSPGTGGGYGYTF; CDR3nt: TGTGCCAGCAGCCCGGGGACAGGGGGAGGTTATGGCTACACCTTC
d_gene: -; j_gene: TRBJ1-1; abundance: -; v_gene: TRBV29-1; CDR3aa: CSVVNTEAFF; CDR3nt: TGCAGCGTTGTAAACACTGAAGCTTTCTTT